Below are 17 T cell receptor beta chains sequenced from a single sample in a study of cytomegalovirus exposure and HLA in healthy donors. A multiplex PCR was run with 60 Vbeta primers and 13 Jbeta primers. Repertoires were generated with immunoSEQ multiplex PCR, while TCRdb's copy carries only in-frame clones and drops some. Of about 67,000 clones listed, 65% to 70% were seen once; the top ten hold approximately 2.2%. Source material: PBMCs. These receptors originate from a woman younger than 45 in good health and CMV-seronegative.

As for this clone: The germline gene is not matched at one end of the junction; a read error may be the cause. This chain joins TRBV6-6 and TRBJ1-2; D call uncertain. The CDR3 spans 13 residues. Germline loops: CDR1 MNHNY, CDR2 SVGAGI (reference sequence). Written as DNA, the CDR3 is TGTGCCATCAGTGGGCTTGCGTTTGGGGGCTACACCTTC. This codes for CAISGLAFGGYTF.

The chain has TRBV19 and TRBJ1-2; D gene uncertain. The CDR3 is 8 amino acids. Germline CDR1 LNHDA, CDR2 SQIVND (reference sequence). V gave up 11 bases and J gave up 8 bases, with 6 bases separating them. The CDR3 loop is CASGGYTF. The CDR3 DNA reads TGTGCCTCGGGAGGCTACACCTTC.

The V call is TRBV18, the J call TRBJ2-5; 7 bases line up with TRBD1. V gave up 0 bases and J gave up 5 bases; unmatched junction bases: 9. The germline V gene encodes CDR1 KGHSH and CDR2 LQKENI. The CDR3 totals 16 residues. CDR3 sequence: CASSPPWTGREETQYF. As DNA, the CDR3 is TGTGCCAGCTCACCACCCTGGACAGGAAGGGAGGAGACCCAGTACTTC.

The chain has TRBV5-1 and TRBJ1-1; TRBD1 agrees at 7 bases. The CDR3 covers 14 residues. Trimming removed 0 bases from V and 4 bases from J; junction bases left unmatched: 3. CDR1 SGHRS and CDR2 YFSETQ come from the germline V gene. The CDR3 region is CASSLAGGPTEAFF. CDR3 coding DNA: TGCGCCAGCAGCTTGGCAGGGGGACCCACTGAAGCTTTCTTT.

The chain has TRBV6-6 and TRBJ2-5; perhaps TRBD1 as D (6 bases). CDR1 MNHNY and CDR2 SVGAGI come from the germline V gene (reference sequence). The CDR3 contains 13 residues. V was pared by 4 bases and J by 4 bases, with 10 bases between. The CDR3 sequence: CASSWDTRETQYF. CDR3 DNA sequence: TGTGCCAGCAGTTGGGACACCCGAGAGACCCAGTACTTC.

The rearrangement links TRBV29-1 to TRBJ1-1; weak D call: TRBD1 (5 bases). Trimming stripped 7 bases from V and 4 bases from J, with 16 bases between. Germline loops: CDR1 SQVTM, CDR2 ANQGSEA. CDR3 size: 13 residues. The CDR3 nucleotides are TGCAGCGCCCTCAGGGAAAGGGGCACTGAAGCTTTCTTT. Amino acids: CSALRERGTEAFF.

This chain uses TRBV10-3 with TRBJ2-7, with TRBD2 identical over 8 bases. CDR3 length equals 13 residues. Unmatched junction bases numbered 4, after V lost 3 bases and J lost 6 bases. Germline V gene sequence: CDR1 ENHRY, CDR2 SYGVKD. The CDR3, as DNA: TGTGCCATCAGTGACGAACTAGCGGTCGAGCAGTACTTC. Translating gives CAISDELAVEQYF.

The chain uses TRBV5-1 and TRBJ1-1; a possible D gene is TRBD1 (6 bases). V was shortened by 0 bases and J by 4 bases, with 13 bases between the two germline ends. This CDR3 comprises 15 residues. Germline V gene lookup returns CDR1 SGHRS and CDR2 YFSETQ. In nucleotides, the CDR3 is TGCGCCAGCAGCTTGGAGGGGGGGGCGAGCACTGAAGCTTTCTTT. Protein product: CASSLEGGASTEAFF.

The chain is built from TRBV5-4 and TRBJ1-2; maybe TRBD1 (6 bases). Trimming shortened V by 4 bases and J by 4 bases, and 11 bases separated the two germline ends. Germline-derived CDR1 and CDR2 are SGHNT and YYREEE (reference sequence). The CDR3 is 13 residues long. CDR3 DNA: TGTGCCAGCAGCCCGGGACAAGGCTATGGCTACACCTTC. It codes for CASSPGQGYGYTF.

The chain's CDR3 is CASSQQGNTEAFF. The CDR3 DNA is TGTGCCAGCAGTCAACAGGGGAACACTGAAGCTTTCTTT. V gene TRBV6-9 combines with J gene TRBJ1-1, with TRBD1 as a possible D gene (6 bases). This CDR3 region has 13 residues. The germline V gene has CDR1 MNHGY and CDR2 SVAAGI. V was shortened by 5 bases and J by 1 base, with 8 bases between the two germline ends.

The rearrangement uses TRBV9 and TRBJ2-5, with 12 bases lining up with TRBD2. Germline CDR1 reads SGDLS; CDR2 reads YYNGEE. J lost 7 bases, V lost 3 bases, and 10 bases had no gene match. The length of the CDR3 is 16 residues. The CDR3 nucleotides are TGTGCCAGCAGCGATTCATCTCCGGGACTAGCGGGGACCCAGTACTTC. It codes for CASSDSSPGLAGTQYF.

V is TRBV2 and J is TRBJ1-5; 7 bases are shared with TRBD1. The CDR3 length is 13 residues. V shed 3 bases, J shed 7 bases, and the junction held 3 bases outside the gene matches. Germline V gene data show CDR1 as SNHLY and CDR2 as FYNNEI. The CDR3 region is CASSEGQWQPQHF. CDR3 in DNA: TGTGCCAGCAGTGAGGGACAGTGGCAGCCCCAGCATTTT.

The chain uses TRBV19 and TRBJ1-4; D ambiguous. The CDR3 length is 14 residues. Germline CDR1 reads LNHDA; CDR2 reads SQIVND (reference sequence). The ends were cut back, 3 bases at V and 5 bases at J, with 10 bases in the middle. In nucleotides, the CDR3 is TGTGCCAGTAGTATTTCTTTGAGGAATGAAAAACTGTTTTTT. It translates to CASSISLRNEKLFF.

The CDR3 bases are TGTGCCAGCAGCCAACTACAGGGGGCGGAGACCCAGTACTTC. Translated: CASSQLQGAETQYF. The chain uses TRBV2 and TRBJ2-5, with 9 bases identical to TRBD1. This CDR3 spans 14 amino acids. V gave up 6 bases and J gave up 5 bases; unmatched junction bases: 7. Germline CDR1 SNHLY, CDR2 FYNNEI.

In nucleotides, the CDR3 is TGTGCCAGCAGCCAAGGCGACAGGGACCAAGAGACCCAGTACTTC. This translates into CASSQGDRDQETQYF. The chain joins TRBV4-2 to TRBJ2-5, with TRBD1 matching over 7 bases. Germline loops: CDR1 LGHNA, CDR2 YNFKEQ. The CDR3 has 15 residues. J gave up 0 bases and V 1 base, and 2 bases lay outside the gene matches.

The genes are TRBV2 and TRBJ2-7, with TRBD2 as a possible D gene (6 bases). Trimming removed 5 bases at V and 7 bases at J, with 12 bases between. The CDR3 spans 12 residues. The germline gives CDR1 SNHLY, CDR2 FYNNEI. CDR3 nucleotides: TGTGCCAGCAGTTCTGATGGGGGGGAGCAGTACTTC. Its protein is CASSSDGGEQYF. Full variable domain (missing parts from reference TRBV2 and TRBJ2-7): EPEVTQTPSHQVTQMGQEVILRCVPISNHLYFYWYRQILGQKVEFLVSFYNNEISEKSEIFDDQFSVERPDGSNFTLKIRSTKLEDSAMYFCASSSDGGEQYFGPGTRLTVT.

V gene TRBV2 combines with J gene TRBJ2-7; weak D call: TRBD2 (5 bases). The V end lost 4 bases, the J end lost 5 bases, and 15 bases lay between the germline ends. The CDR3 runs 14 residues. Germline V lookup: CDR1 SNHLY, CDR2 FYNNEI. The CDR3 DNA reads TGTGCCAGCAGTGGAGGGCTACTCAGCAACGAGCAGTACTTC. Protein: CASSGGLLSNEQYF.